The 4 T cell receptor beta chains below come from one sample, sequenced in a study of OX40 agonist ivuxolimab in advanced cancers. Only in-frame clones appear in the TCRdb table, and some are missing; sequencing was by immunoSEQ multiplex PCR. Here the sample spans tens of thousands of clones, about 87% being singletons. Sequencing was performed on CD4+ or CD8+ T cells sorted from blood, taken in a trial of the OX40 agonist ivuxolimab. The receptors were sampled from an adult with an advanced solid tumor such as melanoma, head and neck, liver or kidney cancer.

The chain is built from TRBV13 and TRBJ2-3, with a tentative D call TRBD1 (5 bases). V was pared by 2 bases and J by 6 bases, with 9 bases between. The germline V gene encodes CDR1 PRHDT and CDR2 FYEKMQ (reference sequence). The CDR3 contains 13 residues. The CDR3 loop reads CASSLYRPDTQYF. The CDR3 coding sequence is TGTGCCAGCAGCTTATACAGGCCCGATACGCAGTATTTT.

CDR3 amino acids: CASSEDYPPGANVLTF. CDR3 coding DNA: TGTGCCAGCAGTGAGGATTACCCCCCTGGGGCCAACGTCCTGACTTTC. This sequence joins TRBV6-1 and TRBJ2-6; D unresolved. Germline values: CDR1 MNHNS, CDR2 SASEGT. This CDR3 contains 16 residues. V lost 3 bases, J lost 2 bases, and 11 bases lay in between.

The chain is built from TRBV10-2 and TRBJ2-7; TRBD1 matches at 10 bases. The CDR3 totals 13 residues. After removal of 7 bases from V and 2 bases from J, the junction contained 2 bases not matched to a gene. Germline V lookup: CDR1 WSHSY, CDR2 SAAADI. In DNA, the CDR3 is TGCGCCAGCAAGGGACAGGGGACCTACGAGCAGTACTTC. This codes for CASKGQGTYEQYF.

This clone was seen only a few times. The genes are TRBV18 and TRBJ1-2; D is undetermined. V was pared by 6 bases and J by 0 bases, with 8 bases between. The CDR3 contains 13 residues. Per the germline V gene, CDR1 is KGHSH and CDR2 is LQKENI. CDR3 in amino acids: CASSAAPNYGYTF. DNA of the CDR3: TGTGCCAGCTCGGCTGCCCCTAACTATGGCTACACCTTC.